This T cell receptor (beta chain) was profiled in a study of lymphopenia after photon versus proton radiotherapy. Study-level findings and limits: In patients who died, overall survival fell as post-nadir TCR diversity dropped more. Photon-treated patients lost naive T cells and TCR diversity; proton-treated stayed stable. After the lymphocyte nadir, photon-treated repertoires showed oligoclonal expansion, especially of CD8+ Temra cells. Authors raise, but do not show, better survival with proton therapy.

Comments on this clone: Its target is not known.

TCRdb's copy holds only in-frame clones and misses some; the assay was immunoSEQ multiplex PCR. The sample holds roughly 57,000 clones, around 83% seen once. V was pared by 6 bases and J by 5 bases, with 9 bases of the junction left unmatched. Germline loops: CDR1 MNHEY, CDR2 SVGAGI. This CDR3 has 14 amino acids. The receptor's source is a middle-aged man with gastric cancer. This specimen consisted of peripheral blood, obtained from a patient treated with photon-based radiotherapy. The chain recombines TRBV6-5 with TRBJ1-1, with TRBD1 identical over 7 bases. The CDR3 region is CASRRGQDGTEAFF. The CDR3 coding sequence is TGTGCCAGCAGGCGCGGACAGGATGGGACTGAAGCTTTCTTT.